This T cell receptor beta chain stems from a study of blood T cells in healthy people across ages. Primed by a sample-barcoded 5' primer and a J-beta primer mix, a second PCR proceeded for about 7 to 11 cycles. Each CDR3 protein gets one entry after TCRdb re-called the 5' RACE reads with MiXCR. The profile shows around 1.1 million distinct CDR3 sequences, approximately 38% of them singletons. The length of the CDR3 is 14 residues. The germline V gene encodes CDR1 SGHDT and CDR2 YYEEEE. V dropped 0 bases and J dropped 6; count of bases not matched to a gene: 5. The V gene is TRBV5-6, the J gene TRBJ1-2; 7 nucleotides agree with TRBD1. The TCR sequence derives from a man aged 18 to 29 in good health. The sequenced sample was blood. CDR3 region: CASSLVGTENGYTF. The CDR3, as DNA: TGTGCCAGCAGCTTGGTTGGGACAGAGAATGGCTACACCTTC.